This entry is about one TCR beta chain. The sample holds many counts of this clonotype. Its antigen is currently not known. Base qualities are not recorded, but no much larger clone differs from it by a single base. This sample was included in a study of early T cells in non-severe SARS-CoV-2 infection (dated by TCRdb to 2020 to 2022). At the level of the whole study: Because TCR sequencing was done on bulk RNA from unsorted whole blood, the alpha and beta chains could not be paired. Results and caveats for the whole study, not just this receptor: VDJdb matching was skewed toward anti-spike CD8 responses and likely underestimated virus-specific expansions, missing private and CD4 specificities.

This was a case-control study nested in a cohort of healthcare workers in London, UK, who had nasopharyngeal swab PCR tests and blood samples taken every week. Between 23 and 31 March 2020, the week of the UK lockdown, healthcare workers were enrolled and then followed up weekly for as long as 16 weeks. The method behind the library was 5' RACE. Sequenced on a NextSeq 500. Unique molecular identifiers were attached to individual cDNA molecules in the TCR library protocol so that sequencing error and PCR bias could be corrected. TCR alpha and beta chains were both sequenced, and the abundances of alpha and beta sequences in each sample were closely correlated with each other. The paper's data handling went like this. Decombinator V4 was used to perform V gene, J gene and CDR3 annotation of TCR sequences. Expanded TCRs were defined as changing significantly between any two time points under a Poisson model with p below 0.0001. TCR abundances were normalised to the total number of TCRs sequenced in each sample and reported as counts per million. MAIT TCRs were defined by TRAV1-2 paired with TRAJ12, TRAJ20 or TRAJ33, and iNKT TCRs by TRAV10 paired with TRAJ18. A search of VDJdb, accessed on 1 November 2021, was run for TCRs annotated to CMV, EBV and SARS-CoV-2, with TCRs annotated for multiple antigens excluded. TCRdb reprocessing: public reads trimmed at Q25 with fastp, clones called with MiXCR, in-frame beta chains kept. Identical CDR3 protein sequences are pooled into one entry, listed with their most common genes and DNA. None of the V and J calls come from the authors' own analysis; TCRdb made them. The sample profile shows about 130,000 distinct CDR3 sequences; around 14% of them were found once. The ten largest clones take up roughly a fifth of the sample.

The CDR3 spans 13 residues, from the cysteine through the phenylalanine. Just CDR3 DNA is preserved here, 39 bases in frame from base 1. Between the V and J ends, shortened by 4 bases and 5 bases respectively, the junction contains 11 bases. Looking up the germline V gene (reference sequence) yields CDR1 SGHNT and CDR2 YYREEE. The sequenced sample was whole blood. This chain joins TRBV5-4 to TRBJ2-3, and possibly TRBD2, on 6 matching bases. The sequence came from an adult who was a healthcare worker with PCR-confirmed SARS-CoV-2 infection or an uninfected control (not recorded which). The DNA sequence is TGTGCCAGCAGCGGGCCGGAGGGAGATACGCAGTATTTT. Translated, it reads CASSGPEGDTQYF.